The present T cell receptor (beta chain) was sequenced within a study of shared clonotypes between healthy human individuals. Study at large: Donor composition was two women and a few men, aged 18 to 49.

A note on this clone: Its antigen is unknown.

Among the unsorted PBMC samples, replicate PCRs used approximately 270 ng DNA, 31,000 or so T cell genomes. Using ten immunoSEQ deep assay plates, investigators sequenced unsorted PBMC DNA. Profiling relied on immunoSEQ multiplex PCR, and the TCRdb table lists in-frame clones only, not all of them. The sample shows 450,000 to 500,000 clones, roughly 80% of them seen only once. Regarding the study as a whole: Sampling involved blood alone; tissue repertoires likely differ.

This CDR3 has 15 amino acids. The V end lost 3 bases, the J end lost 2 bases, and 13 bases lay between the germline ends. Germline V gives CDR1 MDHEN, CDR2 SYDVKM. The J gene is TRBJ2-5, the V gene TRBV28; D may be TRBD1 or TRBD2 (7 bases each). This receptor was identified in a woman between 40 and 50 years old in good health. Some clones in this sample may be carry-over from other donors' samples. The sequencing sample was made of PBMCs. CDR3 in DNA: TGTGCCAGCAGTTTCGTCAGGGGGGGGCAAGAGACCCAGTACTTC. As protein: CASSFVRGGQETQYF.